This TCR beta chain was identified during a study of shared clonotypes between healthy human individuals (dated by TCRdb to about 2020). The study in broad terms: A couple of women and three men aged 18 to 49 years were included in the cohort. For each donor, three plates each were used for CD4 naive and CD4 memory, two plates were used for CD8 naive, and one plate was used for CD8 memory. To estimate repertoire size and how much clonotype sharing occurs between individuals, the study deeply sequenced the blood TCR repertoires of 5 or 6 healthy adults. To increase sequencing depth and limit assay-specific biases, different laboratories used diverse techniques to prepare libraries and sequence TCR repertoires. Per donor, leukapheresis produced somewhere between about 0.94 and 9.5 billion PBMCs.

General conclusions and limits of the study: The small number of donors limited the genetic and exposure-history diversity represented. Larger estimated clonotype richness was generally found for naive subsets than for memory subsets. Compared with non-shared clonotypes, the clonotypes found in all four sorted-subset donors had higher generation probabilities. Based on pairwise subsampling, the degree of clonotype sharing among donors was expected to be affected by sequencing depth. Even with the large sequencing depth, rarefaction of the sorted-subset datasets indicated that sequencing was incomplete. Across several donors, about 5% of naive CD4, roughly 3.5% of naive CD8, around 2.1% of memory CD4, and approximately 0.4% of memory CD8 clonotypes were shared. Sampling was restricted to blood, and TCR repertoires in tissues likely differ from the TCR repertoires found in blood.

Concerning this clone itself: Its antigen target is currently unknown. Base qualities are not recorded, but no much larger clone differs from it by a single base.

Using the deep immunoSEQ assay, TCR CDR3 regions were amplified from genomic DNA by multiplex PCR. Genomic DNA extracted from each cell subset was distributed evenly over all wells of several immunoSEQ 96-well plates, and each plate served as one replicate. For sorted subsets, around 200 ng genomic DNA, equal to 25,000 to 35,000 T cell genomes, was loaded into each replicate PCR. Purified libraries were measured with a Qubit 3.0 fluorometer, size-checked on a Bioanalyzer 2100, and measured again with the KAPA Library Quantification kit. Every immunoSEQ 96-well plate was sequenced on a dedicated single-read 150-cycle Illumina NextSeq 550 flow cell. In the paper's pipeline: Because only junctional sequences without quality scores were contained in the immunoSEQ output, filtering matching that applied to full-length reads could not be performed. Sequences were annotated with PyIR, a Python wrapper for IgBLAST v1.9, using IMGT germline references to assign V/J genes and CDR3. Reads with weak V/J assignments (E-value above 1e-6), missing CDR3, stop codons, out-of-frame junctions, or ambiguous translated residues were removed. V3J clonotypes were defined by identical inferred V gene, J gene, and CDR3 amino acid sequence. The percentage overlap between two repertoires was calculated by dividing the number of shared unique clonotypes by the size of the smaller repertoire. Three approaches were used to assess repertoire richness: RTK rarefaction, the Chao1 estimator, and Recon v2.1 estimates of unobserved clonotypes. For all TCRbeta clonotypes obtained by the gDNA method from a handful of donors, generation probabilities were computed with OLGA. TCRdb carries this immuneACCESS record with in-frame sequences only. Its versions omit some clonotypes, under half of them owing to an unresolved V gene in the studies checked, with the rest unexplained. Clonal size and the V and J genes are those of that table, whereas D and trimming came from the DNA. The sample table contains around 370,000 clones; only one count was recorded for approximately 97% of them. The top ten clonotypes cover around 0.32% of the sample.

Healthy HIV-negative adults with no recently reported acute infections or vaccinations were included as donors. Every donor was a Caucasian adult living in Nashville, Tennessee, USA. CD8 memory samples were composed of magnetically selected CD45RO+ cells combined with CCR7-negative CD45RA+ effector memory (TemRA) cells. Blood was collected by leukapheresis, and PBMCs were isolated by Ficoll-Histopaque density gradient centrifugation and then cryopreserved in liquid nitrogen vapor phase. Purity and quantity of every magnetically sorted T cell population were checked by analytical flow cytometry. From each sorted fraction, genomic DNA was isolated and quantified by UV absorbance on a Nanodrop 2000c. This receptor was taken from a man aged 30 to 45 in good health. Input material: memory CD8+ T cells sorted from blood. Read against the paper, the sample's cell subset or site label means: CD45RO+ cells pooled with CCR7-negative TemRA cells.

The sequenced DNA is TGTGCCAGTAGTACCCGACAGTCCTTCAGCACAGATACGCAGTATTTT. Its protein is CASSTRQSFSTDTQYF. This receptor chain uses TRBV19 and TRBJ2-3, and TRBD1 may be the D gene, going by 5 matching bases. Including cysteine and phenylalanine, the CDR3 has 16 amino acids. Of the read, only the CDR3 DNA is kept; its 48 bases are in frame from base 1. Between the V and J ends, shortened by 4 bases and 0 bases respectively, the junction contains 14 bases. The germline V gene (reference sequence) supplies CDR1 LNHDA and CDR2 SQIVND. Extended through the reference TRBV19 and TRBJ2-3 proteins, this CDR3 yields the full variable domain: DGGITQSPKYLFRKEGQNVTLSCEQNLNHDAMYWYRQDPGQGLRLIYYSQIVNDFQKGDIAEGYSVSREKKESFPLTVTSAQKNPTAFYLCASSTRQSFSTDTQYFGPGTRLTVL.